The rows below give T cell receptor beta chains drawn from one sample of a study of control samples from healthy donors and cancer patients. Assay used: immunoSEQ multiplex PCR; TCRdb lists only in-frame clones, some missing. Here the sample spans under 150,000 clones, about 95% being singletons. The sequenced sample consisted of blood. These receptors were collected from a man younger than 40 in good health. Both conserved end residues are part of each CDR3. A D gene is named only where the DNA matches it firmly.

j_gene,v_gene,d_gene,CDR3aa,CDR3nt
TRBJ1-5,TRBV29-1,TRBD1,CSVAEQGSNQPQHF,TGCAGCGTTGCGGAACAGGGGAGCAATCAGCCCCAGCATTTT
TRBJ2-2,TRBV11-2,TRBD2,CASKVAGHGELFF,TGTGCCAGCAAGGTAGCGGGGCACGGGGAGCTGTTTTTT
TRBJ1-1,TRBV19,NA,CASSIGGSEAFF,TGTGCCAGTAGTATCGGGGGGTCTGAAGCTTTCTTT
TRBJ2-3,TRBV28,NA,CASRTGGGDAQYF,TGTGCCAGCAGGACCGGCGGAGGGGACGCGCAGTATTTT
TRBJ1-2,TRBV3-1/TRBV3-2,TRBD1,CASSQMGQRSSF,TGTGCCAGCAGCCAGATGGGACAGCGCAGCTCCTTC
TRBJ2-7,TRBV4-1,TRBD1,CASSQALTGVTYEQYF,TGCGCCAGCAGCCAAGCCCTGACAGGGGTAACCTACGAGCAGTACTTC
TRBJ1-2,TRBV5-1,TRBD1,CASSRTFDRDYGYTF,TGCGCCAGCAGCCGAACGTTCGACAGGGACTATGGCTACACCTTC
TRBJ2-1,TRBV6-5,TRBD1,CASSYRDRGLSEQFF,TGTGCCAGCAGTTACAGGGACAGGGGGCTTAGTGAGCAGTTCTTC
TRBJ2-1,TRBV7-9,TRBD1,CAGGATGGNEQFF,TGTGCCGGGGGGGCGACAGGGGGCAATGAGCAGTTCTTC
TRBJ1-1,TRBV19,TRBD1,CASSITGANTEAFF,TGTGCCAGTAGTATTACAGGGGCGAACACTGAAGCTTTCTTT